A single sample gave rise to the 30 T cell receptor beta chains below, sequenced in a study of cytomegalovirus exposure and HLA in healthy donors (dated by TCRdb to 2016 to 2017). Libraries came from the immunoSEQ multiplex PCR assay. TCRdb retrieved this table from immuneACCESS and kept in-frame rearrangements only. Not all clones are present; in checked studies, unresolved V genes account for under half, and no reason is known for the remainder. The sample records over 150,000 clones, around 92% of which are singletons. The ten largest clones take up over 9% of the sample. Sequenced input: PBMCs. These receptors were obtained from a woman younger than 35 in good health and CMV-seropositive.

This chain links TRBV28 with TRBJ2-5; 8 bases fit TRBD1. CDR3 length: 15 amino acids. The V and J ends lost 6 bases and 1 base, in that order; junction bases with no gene match: 7. Per the germline V gene, CDR1 is MDHEN and CDR2 is SYDVKM. CDR3 sequence: CASRPRTGFQETQYF. CDR3 DNA sequence: TGTGCCAGCAGACCTAGGACAGGGTTCCAAGAGACCCAGTACTTC.

The chain combines TRBV7-2 with TRBJ2-7; 9 bases map to TRBD1. Germline CDR1 is SGHTA and CDR2 is FQGNSA. Trimming cost V 5 bases and J 6 bases; bases outside gene matches: 2. The CDR3 totals 12 residues. The CDR3 bases are TGTGCCAGCAGCAAGACAGGGGGCGAGCAGTACTTC. This encodes CASSKTGGEQYF.

The chain couples TRBV30 to TRBJ1-3, with D perhaps TRBD1 (5 bases). Trimming took 2 bases from V and 1 from J, leaving 9 bases between them. Germline CDR1 is GTSNPN and CDR2 is SVGIG (reference sequence). This CDR3 is built from 14 residues. The CDR3 sequence is CAWSRQRSGNTIYF. The CDR3, as DNA: TGTGCCTGGAGTAGACAGAGATCTGGAAACACCATATATTTT.

The rearrangement joins TRBV7-9 to TRBJ1-1; unclear D gene. CDR1 and CDR2 from the germline V gene are SEHNR and FQNEAQ (reference sequence). The CDR3 sequence is 11 residues long. Trimming pared 2 bases from V and 8 bases from J, leaving 6 bases between. This CDR3 reads CASSLNPEAFF. Here the CDR3 DNA reads TGTGCCAGCAGCTTAAATCCAGAAGCTTTCTTT.

The chain uses TRBV14 and TRBJ2-5; TRBD1 might be the D (5 bases). The CDR3 has 13 amino acids. Trimming removed 0 bases from V and 7 bases from J, with 9 bases in between. Germline V lookup: CDR1 SGHDN, CDR2 FVKESK. CDR3 DNA sequence: TGTGCCAGCAGCCAAGACCAGGGCGTGACCCAGTACTTC. It specifies CASSQDQGVTQYF.

The chain links TRBV7-8 to TRBJ2-3; TRBD2 aligns across 8 bases. The V gene end was trimmed by 4 bases and the J gene end by 3 bases; junction bases not matched to a gene: 9. Germline assignment: CDR1 SGHVS and CDR2 FQNEAQ. The CDR3 consists of 16 residues. The CDR3 here is CASSSLGGRTTDTQYF. CDR3 nucleotides: TGTGCCAGCAGCTCTCTGGGCGGGAGGACGACAGATACGCAGTATTTT.

The chain couples TRBV2 to TRBJ2-5; D possibly corresponds to TRBD1 (6 bases). The CDR3 loop spans 13 amino acids. Germline CDR1 and CDR2: SNHLY and FYNNEI. The V end lost 10 bases, the J end lost 2 bases, and 14 bases lay between the germline ends. The CDR3 here is CATNGDKQETQYF. CDR3 nucleotide sequence: TGTGCCACGAACGGGGACAAGCAAGAGACCCAGTACTTC. The variable domain in full, with the rest retrieved from reference TRBV2 and TRBJ2-5, is EPEVTQTPSHQVTQMGQEVILRCVPISNHLYFYWYRQILGQKVEFLVSFYNNEISEKSEIFDDQFSVERPDGSNFTLKIRSTKLEDSAMYFCATNGDKQETQYFGPGTRLLVL.

The V and J genes are TRBV18 and TRBJ1-1, with TRBD1 matching over 7 bases. Germline trimming cut 3 bases from V and 10 bases from J; bases unmatched to any gene: 8. In germline, CDR1 is KGHSH, CDR2 LQKENI. The CDR3 is made up of 13 amino acids. Here the CDR3 reads CASSPPGQIGAFF. In nucleotides, the CDR3 is TGTGCCAGCTCACCGCCGGGACAGATCGGAGCTTTCTTT.

The rearrangement uses TRBV7-2 and TRBJ1-2, with D hard to call. The CDR3 sequence is 11 residues long. Trimming shortened V by 4 bases and J by 3 bases, and 3 bases separated the two germline ends. The germline gives CDR1 SGHTA, CDR2 FQGNSA. The CDR3 bases are TGTGCCAGCAGCTCCTACTATGGCTACACCTTC. Its translation is CASSSYYGYTF. Full variable domain (rest looked up from reference TRBV7-2 and TRBJ1-2): GAGVSQSPSNKVTEKGKDVELRCDPISGHTALYWYRQSLGQGLEFLIYFQGNSAPDKSGLPSDRFSAERTGGSVSTLTIQRTQQEDSAVYLCASSSYYGYTFGSGTRLTVV.

The chain combines TRBV6-6 with TRBJ2-7; D remains ambiguous. Germline CDR1 reads MNHNY; CDR2 reads SVGAGI (reference sequence). Between the trimmed V and J ends, which lost 0 bases and 5 bases, there was a span of 11 bases. The CDR3 has 14 amino acids. CDR3 sequence: CASSYSRSIDEQYF. CDR3 sequence (DNA): TGTGCCAGCAGTTACTCTCGGAGTATCGACGAGCAGTACTTC.

The chain is built from TRBV18 and TRBJ2-2; D remains ambiguous. CDR1 and CDR2 from the germline V gene are KGHSH and LQKENI. Trimming cost V 2 bases and J 0 bases, with 7 bases left between them. CDR3 length equals 15 residues. This CDR3 is CASSPGQTNTGELFF. CDR3 DNA sequence: TGTGCCAGCTCACCAGGCCAGACGAACACCGGGGAGCTGTTTTTT.

V gene TRBV7-9 combines with J gene TRBJ2-7, with no clear D. Germline V gives CDR1 SEHNR, CDR2 FQNEAQ (reference sequence). V was clipped by 7 bases and J by 3 bases, with 16 bases between them. CDR3 length: 14 residues. In DNA, the CDR3 is TGTGCCAGCAACCCTCCCTCCACAAGCTACGAGCAGTACTTC. This sequence encodes CASNPPSTSYEQYF.

The chain couples TRBV10-2 to TRBJ1-5; D call uncertain. The germline V and J ends were trimmed by 7 bases and 4 bases, with 11 bases remaining between them. The CDR3 sequence is 13 residues long. Germline assignment: CDR1 WSHSY and CDR2 SAAADI. The CDR3 bases are TGCGCCAGCAAAGTGGGAGTAAATCAGCCCCAGCATTTT. Its translation: CASKVGVNQPQHF.

The count of this clone is one. The chain is built from TRBV6-1 and TRBJ2-2; D unresolved. The V end was cut by 4 bases, the J end by 7 bases, with 10 bases between. The length of the CDR3 is 13 residues. Germline loops: CDR1 MNHNS, CDR2 SASEGT. The CDR3 spells CASSAGVYGELFF. CDR3 sequence (DNA): TGTGCCAGCAGTGCGGGTGTTTACGGGGAGCTGTTTTTT.

The chain combines TRBV2 with TRBJ2-2; perhaps TRBD2 as D (6 bases). This CDR3 is built from 15 residues. Germline CDR1 SNHLY, CDR2 FYNNEI. V lost 4 bases, J lost 6 bases, and 15 bases lay in between. The CDR3, as DNA: TGTGCCAGCAGTGCGGACTATTTCAAGGCCGGGGAGCTGTTTTTT. This translates into CASSADYFKAGELFF.

V gene TRBV12-5 combines with J gene TRBJ2-7; 11 bases agree with TRBD1. The CDR3 length is 15 residues. The germline V gene encodes CDR1 LGHNT and CDR2 FRNRAP. V dropped 4 bases and J dropped 5; count of bases not matched to a gene: 7. The CDR3 DNA follows: TGTGCTAGTGGTTGGGGGACAGGGGGTGTCCACGAGCAGTACTTC. Its protein is CASGWGTGGVHEQYF.

The V gene is TRBV2, the J gene TRBJ1-2, with D tentatively TRBD1 (5 bases). The CDR3 runs 14 residues. Germline V lookup: CDR1 SNHLY, CDR2 FYNNEI. The V gene lost 3 bases and the J gene lost 0 bases, with 8 bases spanning the gap. The DNA for the CDR3 is TGTGCCAGCAGTGAGGACATAGCTAACTATGGCTACACCTTC. Amino acid sequence: CASSEDIANYGYTF.

The J gene is TRBJ2-1, the V gene TRBV9; 7 bases align to TRBD2. The CDR3 totals 14 residues. The germline V gene has CDR1 SGDLS and CDR2 YYNGEE. J lost 7 bases, V lost 0 bases, and 4 bases had no gene match. The CDR3 nucleotides read TGTGCCAGCAGCGTAGTGGGGGGAGGGAATGAGCAGTTCTTC. It is translated as CASSVVGGGNEQFF.

This clone appeared a few times. J is TRBJ1-2 and V is TRBV10-3, with TRBD1 as a possible D gene (5 bases). The CDR3 covers 12 residues. V shed 11 bases and J shed 3 bases, with 13 bases lying between them. The germline CDR1 and CDR2 sequences are ENHRY and SYGVKD. CDR3 region: CAAQGEDYGYTF. In DNA, the CDR3 is TGTGCCGCGCAGGGTGAGGACTATGGCTACACCTTC.

This chain uses TRBV6-5 with TRBJ1-1; 8 bases are a match to TRBD1. Looked up from germline, CDR1 is MNHEY and CDR2 is SVGAGI. This CDR3 spans 15 amino acids. V lost 0 bases, J lost 10 bases, and 10 bases stayed unmatched. The CDR3 spells CASSYSRTGPVGAFF. CDR3 coding DNA: TGTGCCAGCAGTTACTCGCGGACAGGGCCCGTTGGAGCTTTCTTT.

The chain uses TRBV4-1 and TRBJ1-3; TRBD1 matches at 11 bases. The CDR3 runs to 18 residues. Germline CDR1 and CDR2: MGHRA and YSYEKL. The V gene end was trimmed by 1 base and the J gene end by 3 bases; junction bases not matched to a gene: 8. For the CDR3, the DNA is TGCGCCAGCAGCCAAGGGGCCTGGGACAGGGGGAGTGGAAACACCATATATTTT. Translation gives CASSQGAWDRGSGNTIYF.

This chain uses TRBV28 with TRBJ2-7; TRBD2 agrees at 11 bases. V shed 6 bases and J 4 bases; nucleotides not matched to a gene: 8. Germline V gives CDR1 MDHEN, CDR2 SYDVKM. This CDR3 has 15 residues. In DNA, the CDR3 is TGTGCCAGCAGGGTTACTAGCGGGAGAGAATACGAGCAGTACTTC. Translating gives CASRVTSGREYEQYF.

On this clone itself: One end of the junction does not line up with germline, which may come from a read error. The rearrangement uses TRBV30 and TRBJ2-1; 9 bases align to TRBD1. This CDR3 comprises 15 residues. Germline values: CDR1 GTSNPN, CDR2 SVGIG (reference sequence). This CDR3 is CAWNTGQGSSNEQFF. In DNA form, the CDR3 reads TGTGCCTGGAACACGGGACAGGGTTCCTCCAATGAGCAGTTCTTC.

This chain connects TRBV5-1 to TRBJ2-6; TRBD1 matches at 11 bases. Unmatched junction bases numbered 3, after V lost 2 bases and J lost 2 bases. The CDR3 extends over 17 amino acids. Per germline, CDR1 SGHRS and CDR2 YFSETQ. CDR3 protein: CASSFGQGAAGANVLTF. CDR3 DNA sequence: TGCGCCAGCAGCTTCGGACAGGGGGCCGCTGGGGCCAACGTCCTGACTTTC. The full variable domain, with the rest looked up from reference TRBV5-1 and TRBJ2-6, is KAGVTQTPRYLIKTRGQQVTLSCSPISGHRSVSWYQQTPGQGLQFLFEYFSETQRNKGNFPGRFSGRQFSNSRSEMNVSTLELGDSALYLCASSFGQGAAGANVLTFGAGSRLTVL.

V and J are TRBV10-3 and TRBJ2-2, with 8 bases identical to TRBD2. Germline V CDR1 and CDR2: ENHRY, SYGVKD. CDR3 length equals 18 residues. J gave up 7 bases and V 4 bases, and 17 bases lay outside the gene matches. This CDR3 reads CAISGTRPGTRRIGELFF. DNA for the CDR3: TGTGCCATCAGTGGGACACGTCCCGGGACTAGAAGGATCGGGGAGCTGTTTTTT.

The chain couples TRBV20-1 to TRBJ2-1, with 7 bases matching TRBD1. The CDR3 is made up of 11 amino acids. J gave up 15 bases and V 5 bases, and 10 bases lay outside the gene matches. Germline-derived CDR1 and CDR2 are DFQATT and SNEGSKA (reference sequence). The CDR3 region is CSAPPGTEGFF. CDR3 coding DNA: TGCAGTGCTCCTCCCGGGACAGAGGGGTTCTTC.

The table lists this clone with a few counts. The genes are TRBV6-1 and TRBJ2-7; a weak D match, TRBD2 (5 bases). The CDR3 has 13 amino acids. Looked up from germline, CDR1 is MNHNS and CDR2 is SASEGT. V lost 7 bases and J 5 bases, leaving 15 bases between the germline ends. For the CDR3, the DNA is TGTGCCAGCATCCCGGGATTTGTCCACGAGCAGTACTTC. Residues: CASIPGFVHEQYF.

This chain links TRBV4-2 with TRBJ2-7, with D perhaps TRBD2 (5 bases). V shed 0 bases and J shed 4 bases, with 10 bases lying between them. The germline V gene encodes CDR1 LGHNA and CDR2 YNFKEQ. The CDR3 is 14 residues long. The CDR3 loop reads CASSQDGVGYEQYF. CDR3 DNA: TGTGCCAGCAGCCAAGACGGGGTGGGGTACGAGCAGTACTTC.

This chain links TRBV27 with TRBJ2-7; a weak D match, TRBD1 (6 bases). Germline V CDR1 and CDR2: MNHEY, SMNVEV (reference sequence). The CDR3 has 13 amino acids. Trimming removed 6 bases at V and 7 bases at J, with 16 bases between. The CDR3 region is CASSGVGQWEQYF. The DNA for the CDR3 is TGTGCCAGCAGCGGCGTCGGACAGTGGGAGCAGTACTTC.

J is TRBJ1-2 and V is TRBV7-9; weak D call: TRBD1 (5 bases). Germline CDR1 and CDR2: SEHNR and FQNEAQ (reference sequence). V was trimmed by 0 bases and J by 6 bases, leaving 8 bases between them. The CDR3 extends over 13 amino acids. CDR3 residues: CASSLAQGDGYTF. Here the CDR3 DNA reads TGTGCCAGCAGCTTAGCGCAAGGGGATGGCTACACCTTC.